The clone carrying this T cell receptor beta chain was detected a few times. TCRB transcripts that were expressed got sequenced, as all of the isolated RNA had been reverse transcribed. Clones were read by immunoSEQ multiplex PCR, and TCRdb kept only the in-frame ones, dropping some. The sample lists about 300,000 clones; roughly 8% were seen once. This record belongs to a study of beta chain features in type 1 diabetes. The germline V gene has CDR1 SNHLY and CDR2 FYNNEI. V trimming: 5 bases; J trimming: 7 bases; junction bases outside the gene matches: 13. There are 16 residues in the CDR3. The chain joins TRBV2 to TRBJ1-2, with 10 positions matching TRBD1. Sequencing used central memory CD4+ T cells from blood. The sequence derives from a woman aged 18-35 years in good health. The CDR3 bases are TGTGCCAGCAGTTCGCAAAGGACAGGGGGAATGGGTGGCTACACCTTC. This codes for CASSSQRTGGMGGYTF.